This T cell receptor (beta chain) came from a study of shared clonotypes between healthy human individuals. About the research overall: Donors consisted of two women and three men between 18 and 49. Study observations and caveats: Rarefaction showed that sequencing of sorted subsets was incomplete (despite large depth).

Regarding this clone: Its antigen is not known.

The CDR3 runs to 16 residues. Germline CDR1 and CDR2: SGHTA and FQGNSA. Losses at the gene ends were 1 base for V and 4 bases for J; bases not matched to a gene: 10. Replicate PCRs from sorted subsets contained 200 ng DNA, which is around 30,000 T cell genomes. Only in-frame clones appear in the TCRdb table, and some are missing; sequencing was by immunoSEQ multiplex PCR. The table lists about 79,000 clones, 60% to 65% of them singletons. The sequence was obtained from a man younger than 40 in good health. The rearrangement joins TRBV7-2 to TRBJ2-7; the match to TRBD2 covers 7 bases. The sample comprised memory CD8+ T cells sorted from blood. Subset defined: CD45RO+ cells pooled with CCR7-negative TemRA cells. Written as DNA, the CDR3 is TGTGCCAGCAGCTTAGTAGGCGGGAGAACGAGGTACGAGCAGTACTTC. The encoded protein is CASSLVGGRTRYEQYF.